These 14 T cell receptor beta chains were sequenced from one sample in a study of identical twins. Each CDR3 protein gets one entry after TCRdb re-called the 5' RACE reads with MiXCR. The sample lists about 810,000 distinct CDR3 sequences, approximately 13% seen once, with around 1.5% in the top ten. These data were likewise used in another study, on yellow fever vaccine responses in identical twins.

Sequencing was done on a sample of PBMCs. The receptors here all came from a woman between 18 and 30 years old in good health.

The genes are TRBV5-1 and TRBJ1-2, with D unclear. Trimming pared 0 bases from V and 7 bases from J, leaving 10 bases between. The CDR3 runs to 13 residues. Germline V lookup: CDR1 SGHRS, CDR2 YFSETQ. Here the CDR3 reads CASSLGGYRGYTF. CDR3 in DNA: TGCGCCAGCAGCTTGGGGGGATATCGTGGCTACACCTTC.

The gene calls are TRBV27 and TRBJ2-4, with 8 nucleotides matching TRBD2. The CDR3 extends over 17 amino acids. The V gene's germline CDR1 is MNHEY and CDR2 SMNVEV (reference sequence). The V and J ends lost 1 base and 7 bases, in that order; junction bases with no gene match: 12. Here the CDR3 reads CASSLYAREGNINIQYF. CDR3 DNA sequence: TGTGCCAGCAGTTTATACGCCCGGGAGGGAAACATCAACATTCAGTACTTC.

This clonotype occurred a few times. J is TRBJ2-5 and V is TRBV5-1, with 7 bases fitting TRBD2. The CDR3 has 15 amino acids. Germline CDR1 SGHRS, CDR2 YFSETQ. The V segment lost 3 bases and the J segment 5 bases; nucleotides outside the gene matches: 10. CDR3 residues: CASSSNSGAGETQYF. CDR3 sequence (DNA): TGCGCCAGCAGCTCCAACAGCGGGGCAGGGGAGACCCAGTACTTC.

The CDR3 loop is CSATGTRVDEQFF. CDR3 in DNA: TGCAGTGCCACCGGGACTAGAGTCGATGAGCAGTTCTTC. The chain employs TRBV20-1 and TRBJ2-1, with 8 positions matching TRBD2. CDR1 and CDR2 (germline): DFQATT, SNEGSKA (reference sequence). The CDR3 is 13 amino acids. Trimming at V came to 6 bases and at J to 8 bases, leaving 9 bases not matched to a gene.

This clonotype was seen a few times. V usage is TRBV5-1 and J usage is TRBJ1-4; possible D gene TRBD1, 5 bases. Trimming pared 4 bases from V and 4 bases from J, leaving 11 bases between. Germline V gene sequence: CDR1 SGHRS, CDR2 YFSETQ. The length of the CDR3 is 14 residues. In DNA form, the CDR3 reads TGCGCCAGCAGCCGTAGACAGAGTAATGAAAAACTGTTTTTT. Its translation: CASSRRQSNEKLFF. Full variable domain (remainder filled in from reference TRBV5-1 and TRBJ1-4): KAGVTQTPRYLIKTRGQQVTLSCSPISGHRSVSWYQQTPGQGLQFLFEYFSETQRNKGNFPGRFSGRQFSNSRSEMNVSTLELGDSALYLCASSRRQSNEKLFFGSGTQLSVL.

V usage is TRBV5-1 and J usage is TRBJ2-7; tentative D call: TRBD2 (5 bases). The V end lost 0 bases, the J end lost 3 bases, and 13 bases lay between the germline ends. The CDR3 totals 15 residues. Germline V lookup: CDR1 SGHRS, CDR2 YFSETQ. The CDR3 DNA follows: TGCGCCAGCAGCTTGGCGGGTTCGGGAATCTACGAGCAGTACTTC. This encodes CASSLAGSGIYEQYF.

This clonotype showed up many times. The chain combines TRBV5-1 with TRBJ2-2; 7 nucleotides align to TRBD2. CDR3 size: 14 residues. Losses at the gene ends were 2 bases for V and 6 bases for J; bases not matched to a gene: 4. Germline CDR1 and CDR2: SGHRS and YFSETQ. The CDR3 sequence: CASSFIAGAGELFF. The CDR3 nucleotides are TGCGCCAGCAGCTTCATTGCGGGGGCCGGGGAGCTGTTTTTT. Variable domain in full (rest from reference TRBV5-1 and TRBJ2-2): KAGVTQTPRYLIKTRGQQVTLSCSPISGHRSVSWYQQTPGQGLQFLFEYFSETQRNKGNFPGRFSGRQFSNSRSEMNVSTLELGDSALYLCASSFIAGAGELFFGEGSRLTVL.

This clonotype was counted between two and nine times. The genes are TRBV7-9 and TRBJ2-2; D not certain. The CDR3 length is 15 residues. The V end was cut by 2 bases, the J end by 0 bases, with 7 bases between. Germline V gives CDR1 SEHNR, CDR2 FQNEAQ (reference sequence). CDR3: CASSLPDANTGELFF. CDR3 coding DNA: TGTGCCAGCAGCTTACCTGACGCGAACACCGGGGAGCTGTTTTTT.

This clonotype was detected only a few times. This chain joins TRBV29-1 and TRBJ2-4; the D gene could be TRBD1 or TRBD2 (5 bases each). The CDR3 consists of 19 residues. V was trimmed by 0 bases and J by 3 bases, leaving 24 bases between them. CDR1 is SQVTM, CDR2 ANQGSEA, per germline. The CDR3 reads CSVEDPGPGVAQGKNIQYF. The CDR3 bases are TGCAGCGTTGAAGACCCCGGCCCCGGGGTCGCGCAGGGCAAAAACATTCAGTACTTC.

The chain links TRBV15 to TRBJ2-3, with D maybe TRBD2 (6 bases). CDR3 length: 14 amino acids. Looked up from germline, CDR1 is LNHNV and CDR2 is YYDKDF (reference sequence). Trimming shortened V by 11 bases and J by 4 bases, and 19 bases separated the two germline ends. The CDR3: CASGNREPSDTQYF. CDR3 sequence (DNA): TGTGCCTCGGGTAACCGGGAGCCATCAGATACGCAGTATTTT. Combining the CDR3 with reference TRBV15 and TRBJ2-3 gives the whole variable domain DAMVIQNPRYQVTQFGKPVTLSCSQTLNHNVMYWYQQKSSQAPKLLFHYYDKDFNNEADTPDNFQSRRPNTSFCFLDIRSPGLGDTAMYLCASGNREPSDTQYFGPGTRLTVL.

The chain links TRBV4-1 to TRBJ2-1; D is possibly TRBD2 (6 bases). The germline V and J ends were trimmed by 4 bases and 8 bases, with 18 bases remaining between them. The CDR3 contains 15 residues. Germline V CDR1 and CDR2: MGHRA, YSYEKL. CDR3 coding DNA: TGCGCCAGCAGCCCATCGGGAGCGGGCTCTGATGAGCAGTTCTTC. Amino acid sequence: CASSPSGAGSDEQFF.

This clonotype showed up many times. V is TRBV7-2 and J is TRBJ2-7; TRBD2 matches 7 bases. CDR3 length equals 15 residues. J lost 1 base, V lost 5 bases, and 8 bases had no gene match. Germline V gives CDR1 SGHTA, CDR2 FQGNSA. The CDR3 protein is CASSPWTSPSYEQYF. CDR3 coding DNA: TGTGCCAGCAGCCCGTGGACTAGTCCATCCTACGAGCAGTACTTC. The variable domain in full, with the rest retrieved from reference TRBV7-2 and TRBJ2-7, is GAGVSQSPSNKVTEKGKDVELRCDPISGHTALYWYRQSLGQGLEFLIYFQGNSAPDKSGLPSDRFSAERTGGSVSTLTIQRTQQEDSAVYLCASSPWTSPSYEQYFGPGTRLTVT.

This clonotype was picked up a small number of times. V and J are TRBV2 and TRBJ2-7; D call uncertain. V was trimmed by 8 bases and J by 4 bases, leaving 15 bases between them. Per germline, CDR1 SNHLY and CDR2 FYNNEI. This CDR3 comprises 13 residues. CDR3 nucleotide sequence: TGTGCCAGCGATCCCGGAAGTCGGTACGAGCAGTACTTC. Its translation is CASDPGSRYEQYF.

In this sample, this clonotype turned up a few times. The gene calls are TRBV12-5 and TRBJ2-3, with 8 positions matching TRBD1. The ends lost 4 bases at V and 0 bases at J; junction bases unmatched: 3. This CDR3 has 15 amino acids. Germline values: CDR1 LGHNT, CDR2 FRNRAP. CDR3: CASGSTGESTDTQYF. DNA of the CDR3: TGTGCTAGTGGTTCGACAGGGGAAAGCACAGATACGCAGTATTTT.